This T cell receptor beta chain was captured by sequencing in a study of response to subunit inactivated influenza vaccine. The study's findings and limits: Authors suggested seasonal influenza vaccinations each recruit few new T cells.

The germline V gene encodes CDR1 PRHDT and CDR2 FYEKMQ (reference sequence). CDR3 size: 17 residues. V gave up 2 bases and J gave up 5 bases, with 19 bases separating them. MiXCR, applied by TCRdb to the RT-PCR reads, yields one record per CDR3 protein. This sample has about 180,000 distinct CDR3 sequences, with nearly 9.5% found just once. This clonotype was picked up a small number of times. The target antigen is unknown. The TCR sequence derives from a man aged 45 to 65 who received an inactivated influenza vaccine. V usage is TRBV13 and J usage is TRBJ2-1, with D possibly matching TRBD2 (7 bases). Here the sequenced sample was non-naive T cells sorted from PBMCs, taken on the day of vaccination. Here the CDR3 reads CASSLYPGGQRDNEQFF. CDR3 nucleotides: TGTGCCAGCAGCTTATATCCGGGGGGCCAGCGGGACAATGAGCAGTTCTTC.